This T cell receptor (beta chain) came from a study of Ad26.COV2.S vaccination and SARS-CoV-2 variants. Comments on this clone: No antigen is known for it.

TCRdb keeps only in-frame clones here, not all; method: immunoSEQ multiplex PCR. The sample has more than 85,000 clones, roughly 80% seen once. The V gene lost 1 base and the J gene lost 15 bases, with 19 bases spanning the gap. The CDR3 length is 14 residues. CDR1 and CDR2 (germline): SGHTA, FQGNSA. Study conclusions and caveats: Total responses of T cells may have been underestimated by the analyses of TCR breadth and depth. It was found that vaccine and placebo recipients had similar non-spike TCR breadth.

The specimen was peripheral blood, collected after recovery from COVID-19. The TCR originated in a human donor who had recovered from COVID-19. The rearrangement uses TRBV7-2 and TRBJ2-1; D unresolved. CDR3 loop: CASSLVTNGPSPFF. The CDR3 bases are TGTGCCAGCAGCTTAGTAACGAACGGCCCAAGTCCGTTCTTC.